This T cell receptor beta chain was obtained from a study of blood T cell repertoires in COVID-19. Study context: The United States, Italy and Spain were the sources of the acute and convalescent COVID-19 samples.

Using immunoSEQ multiplex PCR, the repertoire was profiled, and TCRdb retains in-frame clones only, with some absent. The sample lists approximately 390,000 clones, approximately 91% occurring once. Germline CDR1 is KGHDR and CDR2 is SFDVKD. This CDR3 is 14 amino acids long. V was shortened by 3 bases and J by 6 bases, with 11 bases between the two germline ends. The specimen sequenced was PBMCs or T cells enriched from blood (not recorded which). The chain combines TRBV24-1 with TRBJ2-1, with TRBD1 as a possible D gene (5 bases). This TCR derives from a woman in her 40s with acute COVID-19. The CDR3 reads CATSDVTGPNEQFF. CDR3 DNA: TGTGCCACCAGTGATGTAACAGGTCCCAATGAGCAGTTCTTC.